The 21 T cell receptor beta chains reported below all come from one sample, sequenced in a study of blood T cell repertoires in COVID-19. Data came from immunoSEQ multiplex PCR; TCRdb stores just in-frame clones and leaves some out. Altogether about 200,000 clones are present, 84% being singletons, with the ten largest covering less than 6.5%. Material for sequencing was peripheral blood. The receptors shown here come from a woman in her 70s with active or convalescent COVID-19.

The rearrangement links TRBV5-1 to TRBJ2-1, with TRBD2 matching over 14 bases. V lost 5 bases and J lost 10; bases outside the gene matches: 8. Looked up from germline, CDR1 is SGHRS and CDR2 is YFSETQ. The CDR3 is made up of 15 amino acids. In DNA form, the CDR3 reads TGCGCCAGCAGACGCGGGACTAGCGGGAGCGGGGAGCAGTTCTTC. This translates into CASRRGTSGSGEQFF.

The V call is TRBV7-3, the J call TRBJ2-5; TRBD2 matches at 7 bases. CDR1 and CDR2 (germline): SGHTA, FQGTGA. The CDR3 consists of 15 residues. The trim removed 5 bases at V and 1 base at J, leaving 7 bases unmatched. The CDR3 is CASSLGGGSQETQYF. The CDR3 coding sequence is TGTGCCAGCAGCCTTGGGGGGGGATCCCAAGAGACCCAGTACTTC.

This sequence joins TRBV18 and TRBJ1-1, with D uncertain. Germline CDR1 is KGHSH and CDR2 is LQKENI. Trimming removed 4 bases from V and 4 bases from J, with 10 bases in between. The CDR3 length is 13 residues. This CDR3 reads CASSLRRLTEAFF. The CDR3 bases are TGTGCCAGCTCACTCCGGAGGCTCACTGAAGCTTTCTTT.

The gene calls are TRBV5-1 and TRBJ2-1; D possibly corresponds to TRBD2 (5 bases). The V gene's germline CDR1 is SGHRS and CDR2 YFSETQ. Between the trimmed V and J ends, which lost 0 bases and 2 bases, there was a span of 9 bases. CDR3 length equals 15 residues. The CDR3 DNA sequence: TGCGCCAGCAGCTTGGGTAGCGACCCCTACAATGAGCAGTTCTTC. Translating it yields CASSLGSDPYNEQFF.

This sequence joins TRBV27 and TRBJ1-1, with D perhaps matching TRBD1 (5 bases). With 3 bases removed from V and 4 bases from J, the gap between germline ends came to 24 bases. The CDR3 runs 18 residues. Germline CDR1 and CDR2: MNHEY and SMNVEV (reference sequence). DNA for the CDR3: TGTGCCAGCAGTTTTCTCGGTAGGGTGAGGGTGGGGGGCACTGAAGCTTTCTTT. Amino acid sequence: CASSFLGRVRVGGTEAFF.

V is TRBV5-5 and J is TRBJ1-6; D is unclear. V gave up 4 bases and J gave up 7 bases, with 15 bases separating them. This CDR3 is 15 amino acids long. CDR1 and CDR2 (germline): SGHKS, YYEKEE (reference sequence). Written as DNA, the CDR3 is TGTGCCAGCAGCCCCCGCGAGGGTAACAATTCACCCCTCCACTTT. This codes for CASSPREGNNSPLHF.

Regarding this clone: At one end, the junction sequence differs from germline, possibly due to a read error. The gene calls are TRBV5-6 and TRBJ2-6; a weak D match, TRBD1 (5 bases). Per germline, CDR1 SGHDT and CDR2 YYEEEE. CDR3 length: 15 residues. The CDR3 protein is CASSFRAHGANVLTF. Here the CDR3 DNA reads TGTGCAAGCAGCTTCAGGGCACACGGGGCCAACGTCCTGACTTTC.

The chain employs TRBV6-5 and TRBJ1-1, with 7 bases identical to TRBD1. The germline gives CDR1 MNHEY, CDR2 SVGAGI. V gave up 5 bases and J gave up 4 bases; unmatched junction bases: 7. The CDR3 is made up of 14 amino acids. The CDR3 DNA sequence: TGTGCCAGCAGTACTGACAGGGTGGGCACTGAAGCTTTCTTT. Translation gives CASSTDRVGTEAFF.

The J gene is TRBJ2-7, the V gene TRBV6-6, with 7 bases that match TRBD1. There are 15 residues in the CDR3. V shed 2 bases, J shed 0 bases, and the junction held 4 bases outside the gene matches. Per the germline V gene, CDR1 is MNHNY and CDR2 is SVGAGI (reference sequence). CDR3 protein: CASSYKTGSSYEQYF. The CDR3 nucleotides read TGTGCCAGCAGTTACAAGACAGGGAGCTCCTACGAGCAGTACTTC.

The chain links TRBV7-3 to TRBJ1-2, with TRBD1 matching 10 bases. The CDR3 is 13 residues long. The V and J ends lost 5 bases and 4 bases, in that order; junction bases with no gene match: 1. CDR1 is SGHTA and CDR2 is FQGTGA in the germline V gene. In DNA, the CDR3 is TGTGCCAGCAGCCGGGACAGGGGCTATGGCTACACCTTC. Encoded protein: CASSRDRGYGYTF.

V gene TRBV2 combines with J gene TRBJ1-1, with a weak D call TRBD1 (5 bases). Deletions cut 6 bases from V and 4 bases from J, with 15 bases between. This CDR3 spans 14 amino acids. Germline V gene data show CDR1 as SNHLY and CDR2 as FYNNEI. CDR3 bases: TGTGCCAGCAGGCCGGGGGTTTCAGTCACTGAAGCTTTCTTT. Residues: CASRPGVSVTEAFF.

The chain has TRBV21-1 and TRBJ2-4; TRBD2 is the table's D call, not checked against the DNA. TRBV21-1 is annotated as a pseudogene. This CDR3 contains 15 residues. The CDR3 loop is CASSKGLISGDIQYF. The CDR3 DNA is TGTGCCAGCAGCAAAGGGCTCATCTCGGGGGACATTCAGTACTTC.

The rearrangement joins TRBV5-1 to TRBJ1-5; D might be TRBD1 (5 bases). The V gene lost 5 bases and the J gene lost 5 bases, with 17 bases spanning the gap. This CDR3 region has 15 residues. Germline V gene sequence: CDR1 SGHRS, CDR2 YFSETQ. For the CDR3, the DNA is TGCGCCAGCAGTAGGGCAGGGAATCGGGATCAGCCCCAGCATTTT. Encoded protein: CASSRAGNRDQPQHF.

The V gene is TRBV5-1, the J gene TRBJ2-1; TRBD2 agrees at 7 bases. The CDR3 length is 15 residues. Germline V gives CDR1 SGHRS, CDR2 YFSETQ. V shed 0 bases, J shed 8 bases, and the junction held 8 bases outside the gene matches. DNA for the CDR3: TGCGCCAGCAGCTTGGAACTAGCGTCTAGGGATGAGCAGTTCTTC. Translating gives CASSLELASRDEQFF.

The chain employs TRBV5-4 and TRBJ2-7; TRBD1 agrees at 10 bases. Losses at the gene ends were 3 bases for V and 5 bases for J; bases not matched to a gene: 2. Germline V gives CDR1 SGHNT, CDR2 YYREEE (reference sequence). The CDR3 runs 13 residues. CDR3 sequence: CASSWTGGDEQYF. CDR3 sequence (DNA): TGTGCCAGCAGCTGGACAGGGGGGGACGAGCAGTACTTC. The variable domain in full, with the rest retrieved from reference TRBV5-4 and TRBJ2-7, is ETGVTQSPTHLIKTRGQQVTLRCSSQSGHNTVSWYQQALGQGPQFIFQYYREEENGRGNFPPRFSGLQFPNYSSELNVNALELDDSALYLCASSWTGGDEQYFGPGTRLTVT.

The chain links TRBV28 to TRBJ1-5, with TRBD1 matching 11 bases. V shed 2 bases and J 14 bases; nucleotides not matched to a gene: 8. The CDR3 is made up of 14 amino acids. Germline values: CDR1 MDHEN, CDR2 SYDVKM. The DNA of the CDR3 is TGTGCCAGCAGTTTAGATCCCCGGGACAGGGGGAAGCATTTT. It specifies CASSLDPRDRGKHF.

V and J are TRBV7-9 and TRBJ1-4; TRBD1 matches 8 bases. Per the germline V gene, CDR1 is SEHNR and CDR2 is FQNEAQ (reference sequence). This CDR3 spans 13 amino acids. J gave up 5 bases and V 7 bases, and 3 bases lay outside the gene matches. The CDR3 reads CASKQGGNEKLFF. For the CDR3, the DNA is TGTGCCAGCAAACAGGGGGGGAATGAAAAACTGTTTTTT. Full variable domain (rest looked up from reference TRBV7-9 and TRBJ1-4): DTGVSQNPRHKITKRGQNVTFRCDPISEHNRLYWYRQTLGQGPEFLTYFQNEAQLEKSRLLSDRFSAERPKGSFSTLEIQRTEQGDSAMYLCASKQGGNEKLFFGSGTQLSVL.

This clone was seen only once. The chain combines TRBV5-6 with TRBJ1-4, with 7 bases matching TRBD1. Germline lookup yields CDR1 SGHDT and CDR2 YYEEEE. The length of the CDR3 is 15 residues. V shed 1 base and J 7 bases; nucleotides not matched to a gene: 7. This CDR3 reads CASSLTGGGGEKLFF. The CDR3 nucleotides are TGTGCCAGCAGCTTGACGGGAGGGGGCGGTGAAAAACTGTTTTTT.

In its sample, this clone was seen once. The chain recombines TRBV13 with TRBJ2-1, with 7 bases aligning to TRBD2. CDR1 is PRHDT, CDR2 FYEKMQ, per germline (reference sequence). V lost 1 base and J lost 7; bases outside the gene matches: 7. The CDR3 is 15 residues long. The CDR3 coding sequence is TGTGCCAGCAGCTTAGCGGGGAGGGCCGTGAATGAGCAGTTCTTC. Encoded protein: CASSLAGRAVNEQFF.

The V call is TRBV5-1, the J call TRBJ2-1; 11 bases line up with TRBD2. CDR1 SGHRS and CDR2 YFSETQ come from the germline V gene. This CDR3 is 20 amino acids long. The J segment lost 0 bases and the V segment lost 1 base, leaving 12 bases of the junction unmatched. The CDR3 region is CASSLRRGLADLSSYNEQFF. DNA for the CDR3: TGCGCCAGCAGCTTGCGGCGGGGACTAGCGGACCTTAGCTCCTACAATGAGCAGTTCTTC.

As concerns this clone: A read error is possible here, since a much larger clone lies one base away. This chain links TRBV9 with TRBJ1-1, with 9 bases identical to TRBD1. Germline V gene sequence: CDR1 SGDLS, CDR2 YYNGEE. This CDR3 spans 13 amino acids. Unmatched junction bases numbered 2, after V lost 4 bases and J lost 4 bases. CDR3 region: CASSKTGGTEAFF. The CDR3, as DNA: TGTGCCAGCAGCAAGACAGGGGGCACTGAAGCTTTCTTT. The full variable domain, completed using reference TRBV9 and TRBJ1-1, is DSGVTQTPKHLITATGQRVTLRCSPRSGDLSVYWYQQSLDQGLQFLIQYYNGEERAKGNILERFSAQQFPDLHSELNLSSLELGDSALYFCASSKTGGTEAFFGQGTRLTVV.